This entry features one T cell receptor (beta chain) sequence. This sample is part of a study of T cell responses to AZD1222 COVID-19 vaccine. CDR3 length: 13 residues. From germline, CDR1 is SEHNR and CDR2 FQNEAQ (reference sequence). Trimming left V 5 bases short and J 2 bases short, with 8 bases between. TCRdb keeps only in-frame clones here, not all; method: immunoSEQ multiplex PCR. The table has approximately 110,000 clones, 87% seen once. The chain carries TRBV7-9 and TRBJ2-3; D call uncertain. The TCR comes from an adult in good health. The material was peripheral blood, obtained on day 0 of AZD1222 vaccination. As DNA, the CDR3 is TGTGCCAGCAGCACCGCCTCCACAGATACGCAGTATTTT. It is translated as CASSTASTDTQYF.